This T cell receptor beta chain stems from a study of multiple sclerosis patients with progressive multifocal leukoencephalopathy (dated by TCRdb to about 2019). With regard to the full study: The study examined peripheral T and B cells of MS patients who developed PML (4 under natalizumab, 1 after alemtuzumab) and treated patients who did not. A couple of patients on natalizumab who later developed PML were tracked over time from before therapy, through 6 and 12 months, up to PML onset. The study was designed to detect JC virus-specific or public T-cell expansions arising at the time of PML onset.

The paper's findings and limits, for the study overall: TRB clones with frequency above 0.5% were observed only in PML patients, but the clones expanded at PML onset were found to be already present before and during natalizumab therapy. No common TRBV or TRBJ gene usage or preferential TRBV-TRBJ pairings were detected when PML developed. Lower normalized Shannon entropy suggested less diverse TRB repertoires in most PML patients, whereas the natalizumab-treated controls showed values near 1. Because the cohort was small and descriptive, it remained unclear whether the findings reflect JC virus infection or general immunocompromise. The analysis covered only peripheral blood, although cerebrospinal fluid or brain lymphocytes might be more informative for natalizumab-associated PML.

On this clone itself: What this receptor recognizes is not known. Base qualities are not recorded, but no much larger clone differs from it by a single base.

The immunoSEQ two-step multiplex PCR at survey-level depth was used to amplify TRB CDR3 regions from genomic DNA. Each PCR was spiked with synthetic inline TR CDR3 controls spanning all V-J pairings to estimate template counts and remove amplification bias. Reads went through processing to reduce amplification and sequencing bias, and quantification was done against synthetic TR CDR3 analogs. Per the authors' processing: In ImmunoSEQ Analyzer, raw data were processed so that out-of-frame sequences and CDR3s with stop codons were removed, with gene names following IMGT nomenclature. Repertoire diversity was summarized as normalized Shannon entropy, defined as 1 minus Pielou's evenness. Two TRB sequences were counted as identical only if the two sequences had the same V gene, J gene and CDR3. Public PML clonotypes were defined as CDR3s shared by two or more PML-onset samples but absent from earlier samples, from controls, and from public databases. Positional CDR3 amino acid composition was analyzed in Skylign with the observed count method. This immuneACCESS table, as held by TCRdb, lists in-frame sequences with V and J called but not all clones. Of the missing ones, under half trace to an unresolved V gene in checked studies; the others have no known cause. That table gives V, J and clone size, and the DNA gave D and trimming. This sample holds approximately 31,000 clones; over 75% were observed only once. 3.2% of the sample is held by the ten biggest clonotypes.

Cut back by 7 bases and 7 bases, the V and J ends lie 19 bases apart. The CDR3 runs 15 residues from the cysteine to the phenylalanine. The read is trimmed to its CDR3 DNA, 45 bases read in frame from base 1. According to the germline V gene, CDR1 reads SNHLY and CDR2 reads FYNNEI. According to the study, the label for this sample's time point signals: time of PML onset. This sample's treatment or condition label indicates: on natalizumab therapy at sampling. PML diagnosis was based on clinical and MRI findings and was confirmed by detection of JC virus DNA in cerebrospinal fluid. Among the natalizumab-treated patients, PML showed up after anywhere between roughly 16 and 56 months of natalizumab therapy. Every listed patient had earlier received interferon beta, and every PML patient was female. At the time of PML onset, T3 blood samples were collected. Isolation of peripheral blood mononuclear cells was performed by Ficoll-Hypaque density gradient centrifugation.

The chain is made from TRBV2 and TRBJ2-2; the D gene is perhaps TRBD1 or TRBD2, each of them matching over 5 bases. The sample in question was PBMCs, obtained from a patient treated with natalizumab. The receptor comes from a human donor with progressive multifocal leukoencephalopathy. The CDR3 sequence is CASKHRSPGVGELFF. DNA sequence: TGTGCCAGCAAACACAGGAGCCCCGGGGTCGGGGAGCTGTTTTTT.